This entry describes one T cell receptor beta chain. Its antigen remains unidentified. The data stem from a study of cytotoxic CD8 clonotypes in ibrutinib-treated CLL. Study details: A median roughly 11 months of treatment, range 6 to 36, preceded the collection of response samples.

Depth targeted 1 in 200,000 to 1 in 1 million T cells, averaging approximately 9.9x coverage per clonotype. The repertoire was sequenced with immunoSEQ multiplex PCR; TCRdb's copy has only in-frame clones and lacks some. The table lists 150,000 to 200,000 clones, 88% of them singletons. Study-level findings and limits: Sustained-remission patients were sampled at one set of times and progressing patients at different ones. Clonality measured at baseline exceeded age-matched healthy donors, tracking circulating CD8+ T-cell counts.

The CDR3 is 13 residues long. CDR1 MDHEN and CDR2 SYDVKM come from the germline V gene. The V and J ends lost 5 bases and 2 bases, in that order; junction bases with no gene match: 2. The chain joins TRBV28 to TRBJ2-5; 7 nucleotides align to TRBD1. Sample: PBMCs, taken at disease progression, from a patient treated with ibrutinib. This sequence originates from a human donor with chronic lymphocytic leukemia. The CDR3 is CASSPGGQETQYF. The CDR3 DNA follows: TGTGCCAGCAGTCCAGGGGGACAAGAGACCCAGTACTTC.